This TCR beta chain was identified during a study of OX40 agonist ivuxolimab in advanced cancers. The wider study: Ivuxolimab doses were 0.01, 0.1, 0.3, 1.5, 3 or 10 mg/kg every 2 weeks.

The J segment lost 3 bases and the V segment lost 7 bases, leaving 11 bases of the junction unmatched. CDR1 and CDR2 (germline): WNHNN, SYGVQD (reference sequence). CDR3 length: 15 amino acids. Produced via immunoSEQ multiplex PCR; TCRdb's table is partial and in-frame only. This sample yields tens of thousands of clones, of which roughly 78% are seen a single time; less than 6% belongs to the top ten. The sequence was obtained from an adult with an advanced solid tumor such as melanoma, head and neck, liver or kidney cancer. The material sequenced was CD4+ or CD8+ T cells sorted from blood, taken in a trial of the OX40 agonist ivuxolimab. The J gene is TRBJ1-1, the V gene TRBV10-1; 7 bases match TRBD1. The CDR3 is CASKSGTGVDTEAFF. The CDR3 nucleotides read TGCGCCAGCAAAAGTGGAACAGGGGTGGACACTGAAGCTTTCTTT.